This entry features one T cell receptor (beta chain) sequence. The antigen remains unidentified. These data come from a study of OX40 agonist ivuxolimab in advanced cancers. On the study more broadly: Ivuxolimab, an agonistic anti-OX40 (CD134) antibody, was given to patients. Study results and caveats: Low normalized clonal expansion also occurred in some nonresponding patients. At 0.1 to 3.0 mg/kg, clonal expansion of CD4+ and CD8+ blood T cells had occurred by week 6.

Clones were sequenced by immunoSEQ multiplex PCR, and TCRdb holds only the in-frame ones, with some missing. The table includes 65,000 to 90,000 clones, roughly 88% detected once. The CDR3 loop spans 11 amino acids. With 0 bases removed from V and 9 bases from J, the gap between germline ends came to 5 bases. CDR1 is SGHDN and CDR2 is FVKESK in the germline V gene. The sequencing used CD4+ or CD8+ T cells sorted from blood, collected in a trial of the OX40 agonist ivuxolimab. The clonotype originates from an adult with an advanced solid tumor such as melanoma, head and neck, liver or kidney cancer. This sequence joins TRBV14 and TRBJ2-5; D unresolved. CDR3 sequence reads: CASSQESAQYF. The CDR3 DNA sequence: TGTGCCAGCAGCCAAGAATCGGCCCAGTACTTC. Combining the CDR3 with reference TRBV14 and TRBJ2-5 gives the whole variable domain EAGVTQFPSHSVIEKGQTVTLRCDPISGHDNLYWYRRVMGKEIKFLLHFVKESKQDESGMPNNRFLAERTGGTYSTLKVQPAELEDSGVYFCASSQESAQYFGPGTRLLVL.